The 30 T cell receptor beta chains in this list originate from one sample, sequenced in a study of CD8 T cells in ankylosing spondylitis. A single record per CDR3 protein comes from TCRdb applying MiXCR to the 5' RACE reads. The data show approximately 200,000 distinct CDR3 sequences, over 10% seen once. Sequencing input: blood, either unsorted or a sorted T cell fraction (not recorded which). The receptors come from a male donor with ankylosing spondylitis or in good health (not recorded which).

The J gene is TRBJ2-3, the V gene TRBV6-2 or TRBV6-3; D remains unclear. This CDR3 has 14 residues. The germline V gene has CDR1 MNHEY and CDR2 SVGEGT. The germline V and J ends were trimmed by 2 bases and 8 bases, with 14 bases remaining between them. CDR3 sequence (DNA): TGTGCCAGCAGTTACCGCGCTGAAGTGGGTACGCAGTATTTT. It encodes CASSYRAEVGTQYF.

In its sample, this clonotype was seen a few times. The V gene is TRBV9, the J gene TRBJ2-3, with D perhaps matching TRBD2 (5 bases). Germline V gene data show CDR1 as SGDLS and CDR2 as YYNGEE. This CDR3 is 16 amino acids long. Deletions cut 4 bases from V and 1 base from J, with 16 bases between. CDR3 amino acids: CASSPPGIWGTDTQYF. CDR3 coding DNA: TGTGCCAGCAGCCCCCCCGGGATATGGGGCACAGATACGCAGTATTTT.

The table lists this clonotype with many counts. The V call is TRBV29-1, the J call TRBJ1-4; weak D call: TRBD1 (5 bases). The CDR3 is 14 amino acids. V gave up 5 bases and J gave up 0 bases, with 10 bases separating them. Germline-derived CDR1 and CDR2 are SQVTM and ANQGSEA. The DNA of the CDR3 is TGCAGCGTTTTGGGGGGGGCAACTAATGAAAAACTGTTTTTT. As protein: CSVLGGATNEKLFF. Full variable domain (rest looked up from reference TRBV29-1 and TRBJ1-4): SAVISQKPSRDICQRGTSLTIQCQVDSQVTMMFWYRQQPGQSLTLIATANQGSEATYESGFVIDKFPISRPNLTFSTLTVSNMSPEDSSIYLCSVLGGATNEKLFFGSGTQLSVL.

This clonotype came up a few times. This chain joins TRBV5-1 and TRBJ2-5; D is possibly TRBD1 (5 bases). The germline gives CDR1 SGHRS, CDR2 YFSETQ. Trimming shortened V by 1 base and J by 2 bases, and 9 bases separated the two germline ends. The CDR3 sequence is 14 residues long. The CDR3 DNA follows: TGCGCCAGCAGCTTGAGCAGACAGCAAGAGACCCAGTACTTC. Protein: CASSLSRQQETQYF.

The chain recombines TRBV12-3 or TRBV12-4 with TRBJ1-5; the match to TRBD1 covers 7 bases. The CDR3 spans 12 residues. J lost 12 bases, V lost 6 bases, and 8 bases had no gene match. In DNA, the CDR3 is TGTGCCAGCAGCTTGGGACAGCTACGCCAGCATTTT. Translated: CASSLGQLRQHF.

In DNA, the CDR3 is TGTGCCAGCAGTTCCGACGTAGCGGGAGGGTCCGGCGATGAGCAGTTCTTC. Translation: CASSSDVAGGSGDEQFF. The J gene is TRBJ2-1, the V gene TRBV27; TRBD2 agrees at 11 bases. The CDR3 has 17 amino acids. Germline V lookup: CDR1 MNHEY, CDR2 SMNVEV (reference sequence). J lost 8 bases, V lost 4 bases, and 13 bases had no gene match.

This chain links TRBV7-9 with TRBJ1-1; possible D gene TRBD1, 6 bases. Trimming took 10 bases from V and 0 from J, leaving 12 bases between them. This CDR3 region has 13 residues. Germline V CDR1 and CDR2: SEHNR, FQNEAQ (reference sequence). CDR3 region: CATRTAMNTEAFF. DNA of the CDR3: TGTGCCACCCGGACAGCTATGAACACTGAAGCTTTCTTT.

This clonotype was observed a handful of times. This chain uses TRBV14 with TRBJ1-1; 7 bases map to TRBD1. V was pared by 10 bases and J by 5 bases, with 7 bases of the junction left unmatched. The CDR3 covers 12 residues. Germline CDR1 and CDR2: SGHDN and FVKESK. This CDR3 reads CATRQGRTEAFF. The CDR3 DNA reads TGTGCCACCAGACAGGGTCGGACTGAAGCTTTCTTT.

This clonotype was detected only a few times. This sequence joins TRBV27 and TRBJ1-2; D is undetermined. CDR1 is MNHEY and CDR2 is SMNVEV in the germline V gene (reference sequence). This CDR3 is built from 14 residues. Trimming left V 1 base short and J 0 bases short, with 6 bases between. Here the CDR3 DNA reads TGTGCCAGCAGTTTATTGGCCTCTAACTATGGCTACACCTTC. Its protein is CASSLLASNYGYTF.

To note about this clonotype: Sequence at one end of the junction differs from germline and may be a read error. CDR3 coding DNA: TGTGCCAGCAGCTTGGGAGGGGGCTGGGGCCCAGTCTTC. The encoded protein is CASSLGGGWGPVF. J is TRBJ2-7 and V is TRBV7-6, with D perhaps being TRBD1 or TRBD2 (7 bases each). The CDR3 sequence is 13 residues long. The V gene's germline CDR1 is SGHVS and CDR2 FNYEAQ.

This clonotype was observed at least ten times. This chain links TRBV29-1 with TRBJ2-1; TRBD2 matches at 9 bases. This CDR3 contains 16 residues. V was clipped by 1 base and J by 2 bases; unmatched bases: 6. Germline CDR1 SQVTM, CDR2 ANQGSEA. In DNA, the CDR3 is TGCAGCGTTGAAGGTAGGGCTAGCGGGGCCTACAATGAGCAGTTCTTC. This codes for CSVEGRASGAYNEQFF.

This clonotype was counted many times. This chain joins TRBV7-9 and TRBJ2-1, with unresolved D. The CDR3 contains 12 residues. Germline CDR1 reads SEHNR; CDR2 reads FQNEAQ (reference sequence). Trimming stripped 1 base from V and 8 bases from J, with 6 bases between. CDR3 in amino acids: CASSLGLYEQFF. DNA for the CDR3: TGTGCCAGCAGCTTAGGTCTCTATGAGCAGTTCTTC.

The chain is built from TRBV25-1 and TRBJ1-4; D perhaps matches TRBD1 (5 bases). The CDR3 loop spans 15 amino acids. CDR1 and CDR2 from the germline V gene are MGHDK and SYGVNS. The V gene lost 6 bases and the J gene lost 7 bases, with 18 bases spanning the gap. The CDR3 DNA follows: TGTGCCAGCAGCCTAGGCCGCCTCCAGGGTGAAAAACTGTTTTTT. It specifies CASSLGRLQGEKLFF.

This clonotype was counted only a few times. The chain combines TRBV14 with TRBJ1-1, with a possible D match to TRBD1 (6 bases). Germline values: CDR1 SGHDN, CDR2 FVKESK. CDR3 length: 16 amino acids. The V and J ends lost 2 bases and 1 base respectively, with 14 bases between them. CDR3: CASSQTRGTKNTEAFF. DNA of the CDR3: TGTGCCAGCAGCCAAACAAGGGGGACAAAGAACACTGAAGCTTTCTTT.

Turning to this clonotype: At one boundary the junction diverges from the germline segment, which might be a read error. The CDR3 nucleotides read TGTGCCAGCTGTTTAGCGGGGGCTAGCGGGAGTAGCACAGATACGCAGTATTTT. It specifies CASCLAGASGSSTDTQYF. The chain uses TRBV12-3 or TRBV12-4 and TRBJ2-3; the match to TRBD2 covers 10 bases. The CDR3 consists of 18 residues.

This clonotype has a count of ten or more. The gene calls are TRBV2 and TRBJ2-7; D might be TRBD1 or TRBD2, each matching 5 bases. V lost 6 bases and J 1 base, leaving 10 bases between the germline ends. The V gene's germline CDR1 is SNHLY and CDR2 FYNNEI. This CDR3 is 13 amino acids long. The CDR3 DNA follows: TGTGCCAGCAGGGGGACGGATTCCTACGAGCAGTACTTC. Translation gives CASRGTDSYEQYF.

The gene calls are TRBV2 and TRBJ2-7, with TRBD2 matching 12 bases. The CDR3 extends over 15 amino acids. Germline assignment: CDR1 SNHLY and CDR2 FYNNEI. The CDR3 bases are TGTGCGACCCTTGAGACTAGCGGGAGAAAGTACGAGCAGTACTTC. This sequence encodes CATLETSGRKYEQYF.

This chain links TRBV6-1 with TRBJ1-1; no reliable D call. The CDR3 runs 15 residues. Germline CDR1 reads MNHNS; CDR2 reads SASEGT. Trimming cost V 1 base and J 3 bases, with 12 bases left between them. CDR3 sequence: CASSEDPGGDTEAFF. DNA of the CDR3: TGTGCCAGCAGTGAAGACCCAGGTGGGGACACTGAAGCTTTCTTT.

This clonotype came up many times. The chain joins TRBV29-1 to TRBJ2-3; unclear D gene. Trimming pared 4 bases from V and 7 bases from J, leaving 9 bases between. This CDR3 is built from 11 residues. The germline V gene encodes CDR1 SQVTM and CDR2 ANQGSEA. The CDR3 DNA follows: TGCAGCGTTGGGGGAATCCATACGCAGTATTTT. This codes for CSVGGIHTQYF.

This clonotype showed up just a few times. With a much larger clone just one base away, this may be a read error. This chain uses TRBV12-3 or TRBV12-4 with TRBJ2-3; perhaps TRBD2 as D (6 bases). The CDR3 runs 14 residues. The V and J ends lost 4 bases and 0 bases respectively, with 8 bases between them. The chain's CDR3 is CASSSGTSTDTQYF. The CDR3 DNA reads as TGTGCCAGCAGTTCAGGGACTAGCACAGATACGCAGTATTTT.

This clonotype was detected a few times. The V and J genes are TRBV12-3 or TRBV12-4 and TRBJ2-7; 10 bases agree with TRBD1. Germline trimming cut 5 bases from V and 0 bases from J; bases unmatched to any gene: 7. The CDR3 sequence is 16 residues long. The CDR3 protein is CASSRLGTGVSYEQYF. As DNA, the CDR3 is TGTGCCAGCAGTCGCCTCGGGACAGGGGTCTCCTACGAGCAGTACTTC.

The chain joins TRBV27 to TRBJ2-1, with no clear D. The CDR3 sequence is 15 residues long. CDR1 is MNHEY, CDR2 SMNVEV, per germline (reference sequence). V was shortened by 3 bases and J by 7 bases, with 16 bases between the two germline ends. CDR3 nucleotide sequence: TGTGCCAGCAGTTTCCTTGCACCTCAACCAAATGAGCAGTTCTTC. Its translation: CASSFLAPQPNEQFF.

The gene calls are TRBV19 and TRBJ2-7; no reliable D call. V lost 3 bases and J 4 bases, leaving 10 bases between the germline ends. The CDR3 totals 13 residues. The germline V gene has CDR1 LNHDA and CDR2 SQIVND (reference sequence). CDR3 residues: CASSMRDTYEQYF. In DNA form, the CDR3 reads TGTGCCAGTAGTATGAGAGACACGTACGAGCAGTACTTC.

This clonotype turned up a few times. The V and J genes are TRBV27 and TRBJ2-3; 12 bases map to TRBD2. Losses at the gene ends were 6 bases for V and 5 bases for J; bases not matched to a gene: 3. The CDR3 sequence is 14 residues long. From germline, CDR1 is MNHEY and CDR2 SMNVEV (reference sequence). The CDR3, as DNA: TGTGCCAGCAGCCTAGCGGGGGGGCAAGATACGCAGTATTTT. As protein: CASSLAGGQDTQYF.

The chain is built from TRBV29-1 and TRBJ2-2; the D is unclear. Trimming removed 7 bases from V and 5 bases from J, with 14 bases in between. This CDR3 is built from 13 residues. CDR1 SQVTM and CDR2 ANQGSEA come from the germline V gene. The CDR3 DNA sequence: TGCAGCGCCGTCCTGCCCGGTACCGGGGAGCTGTTTTTT. Translation gives CSAVLPGTGELFF.

This clonotype appeared many times. The chain couples TRBV5-5 to TRBJ2-1; D is perhaps TRBD2 (5 bases). CDR1 is SGHKS and CDR2 is YYEKEE in the germline V gene (reference sequence). Trimming cost V 4 bases and J 4 bases, with 15 bases left between them. The CDR3 is 15 residues long. CDR3 residues: CASSTGQRIYNEQFF. Written as DNA, the CDR3 is TGTGCCAGCAGCACCGGCCAGCGGATTTACAATGAGCAGTTCTTC.

This sequence joins TRBV27 and TRBJ2-7; a possible D gene is TRBD1 (6 bases). V was cut by 2 bases and J by 2 bases, with 16 bases left in between. Germline CDR1 MNHEY, CDR2 SMNVEV (reference sequence). The CDR3 sequence is 16 residues long. CDR3 sequence: CASSLTGTLFAYEQYF. The CDR3 DNA sequence: TGTGCCAGCAGTTTAACAGGGACCCTCTTCGCCTACGAGCAGTACTTC.

The sample holds a few counts of this clonotype. This chain uses TRBV18 with TRBJ2-3, with D possibly matching TRBD2 (6 bases). The germline V and J ends were trimmed by 2 bases and 5 bases, with 23 bases remaining between them. The CDR3 has 18 amino acids. The germline V gene has CDR1 KGHSH and CDR2 LQKENI. The CDR3 bases are TGTGCCAGCTCACCAGGAGGGATGGGACCGCTCCTACTAGATACGCAGTATTTT. Translating it yields CASSPGGMGPLLLDTQYF.

V gene TRBV5-1 combines with J gene TRBJ2-3, with 7 bases aligning to TRBD2. V dropped 0 bases and J dropped 2; count of bases not matched to a gene: 6. Germline V gives CDR1 SGHRS, CDR2 YFSETQ. This CDR3 is built from 16 residues. CDR3: CASSLGGGEDTDTQYF. The CDR3, as DNA: TGCGCCAGCAGCTTGGGGGGGGGAGAAGACACAGATACGCAGTATTTT.

There are a few counts of this clonotype. This chain links TRBV25-1 with TRBJ1-1, with D maybe TRBD1 (5 bases). The CDR3 is made up of 15 amino acids. The germline CDR1 and CDR2 sequences are MGHDK and SYGVNS. V was trimmed by 5 bases and J by 5 bases, leaving 18 bases between them. The CDR3 DNA sequence: TGTGCCAGCAGTCCTATGGGAGGGGCTGGTACTGAAGCTTTCTTT. Its protein product is CASSPMGGAGTEAFF.